This paragraph reports one T cell receptor (beta chain). This CDR3 spans 12 amino acids. Per germline, CDR1 LNHNV and CDR2 YYDKDF (reference sequence). Trimming left V 0 bases short and J 6 bases short, with 6 bases between. Sequencing used immunoSEQ multiplex PCR; TCRdb keeps in-frame clones, though not all of them. The profile shows over 100,000 clones, 75% to 90% of them singletons. This record belongs to a study of blood T cell repertoires in COVID-19. Study information: The origin of the acute and convalescent COVID-19 samples was the United States, Italy and Spain.

The source is a human donor in a cohort sampled during active COVID-19. Sequences were obtained from peripheral blood. This chain connects TRBV15 to TRBJ2-7; a possible D gene is TRBD1 (5 bases). The CDR3 loop is CATSRDRAEQYF. In nucleotides, the CDR3 is TGTGCCACCAGCAGAGACAGGGCCGAGCAGTACTTC.